Each of the 31 T cell receptor beta chains below was sequenced from the same sample in a study of ipilimumab plus nivolumab after autologous stem cell transplantation. TCRdb's table, derived via immunoSEQ multiplex PCR, lists solely in-frame clones and lacks some. The sample lists about 6,300 clones; over 75% were seen once. The input for sequencing was PBMCs, taken in a trial of ipilimumab plus nivolumab as post-transplant consolidation. The receptors here all came from a female donor with multiple myeloma.

This chain connects TRBV6-5 to TRBJ1-1; D remains unclear. With 2 bases removed from V and 9 bases from J, the gap between germline ends came to 13 bases. CDR3 length: 13 residues. Germline loops: CDR1 MNHEY, CDR2 SVGAGI. Here the CDR3 DNA reads TGTGCCAGCAGTTACCCGGGTTCCCCCAAAGCTTTCTTT. This gives the protein CASSYPGSPKAFF.

V usage is TRBV5-1 and J usage is TRBJ1-5; 7 bases fit TRBD1. The CDR3 extends over 13 amino acids. Looked up from germline, CDR1 is SGHRS and CDR2 is YFSETQ. V was pared by 8 bases and J by 1 base, with 3 bases of the junction left unmatched. The CDR3 DNA reads as TGCGCCAGGGACAGGTTAAGCAATCAGCCCCAGCATTTT. It specifies CARDRLSNQPQHF.

The chain joins TRBV10-2 to TRBJ2-2; 8 bases line up with TRBD1. J was trimmed by 2 bases and V by 0 bases; bases with no gene match: 2. CDR1 WSHSY and CDR2 SAAADI come from the germline V gene. This CDR3 spans 16 amino acids. CDR3 nucleotides: TGCGCCAGCAGTGAGTCGGACAGGGTAAACACCGGGGAGCTGTTTTTT. Translation gives CASSESDRVNTGELFF.

The chain links TRBV28 to TRBJ1-5; D gene ambiguous. V shed 3 bases and J shed 2 bases, with 8 bases lying between them. Germline loops: CDR1 MDHEN, CDR2 SYDVKM. CDR3 size: 14 residues. The CDR3 loop is CASSFGNRNQPQHF. CDR3 bases: TGTGCCAGCAGTTTCGGAAACCGCAATCAGCCCCAGCATTTT.

This sequence joins TRBV11-2 and TRBJ2-3, with unresolved D. Germline CDR1 is SGHAT and CDR2 is FQNNGV. V lost 3 bases, J lost 0 bases, and 10 bases lay in between. The CDR3 runs to 15 residues. The CDR3 loop is CASSFTATSTDTQYF. CDR3 bases: TGTGCCAGCAGCTTTACTGCAACTAGCACAGATACGCAGTATTTT.

The V and J genes are TRBV5-1 and TRBJ2-1; 11 positions match TRBD2. Trimming took 1 base from V and 6 from J; bases not matched to a gene: 6. The CDR3 covers 16 residues. Germline CDR1 SGHRS, CDR2 YFSETQ. The CDR3 reads CASSLRLAGGGNEQFF. CDR3 coding DNA: TGCGCCAGCAGCTTGAGGCTAGCGGGAGGTGGCAATGAGCAGTTCTTC.

This clone was picked up a small number of times. This rearrangement joins TRBV5-1 to TRBJ2-3; D is unclear. Looked up from germline, CDR1 is SGHRS and CDR2 is YFSETQ. V gave up 4 bases and J gave up 6 bases, with 9 bases separating them. The CDR3 length is 12 residues. CDR3 bases: TGCGCCAGCAGCCAGGACCGGGATACGCAGTATTTT. Translated, it gives CASSQDRDTQYF. Full variable domain (missing parts from reference TRBV5-1 and TRBJ2-3): KAGVTQTPRYLIKTRGQQVTLSCSPISGHRSVSWYQQTPGQGLQFLFEYFSETQRNKGNFPGRFSGRQFSNSRSEMNVSTLELGDSALYLCASSQDRDTQYFGPGTRLTVL.

The chain carries TRBV27 and TRBJ2-7, with 10 positions matching TRBD1. J was trimmed by 3 bases and V by 6 bases; bases with no gene match: 17. From germline, CDR1 is MNHEY and CDR2 SMNVEV (reference sequence). The CDR3 runs to 18 residues. In nucleotides, the CDR3 is TGTGCCAGCAGCCAAAGGGGACAGGGGATATCTTCCTACTACGAGCAGTACTTC. This codes for CASSQRGQGISSYYEQYF.

The CDR3 is CASSPKDRAYEQYF. The DNA of the CDR3 is TGTGCCAGCAGTCCTAAAGACAGGGCCTACGAGCAGTACTTC. The chain recombines TRBV7-9 with TRBJ2-7, with TRBD1 matching over 7 bases. The CDR3 loop spans 14 amino acids. V was pared by 6 bases and J by 2 bases, with 7 bases of the junction left unmatched. Germline values: CDR1 SEHNR, CDR2 FQNEAQ (reference sequence).

The chain links TRBV28 to TRBJ1-4; 12 positions agree with TRBD1. V lost 5 bases, J lost 8 bases, and 6 bases stayed unmatched. In germline, CDR1 is MDHEN, CDR2 SYDVKM. This CDR3 contains 15 residues. CDR3 protein: CASSGRDRGLEKLFF. The CDR3 bases are TGTGCCAGCAGTGGCCGGGACAGGGGGCTAGAAAAACTGTTTTTT.

The chain couples TRBV6-5 to TRBJ1-2; 11 nucleotides line up with TRBD1. The V gene's germline CDR1 is MNHEY and CDR2 SVGAGI. J lost 7 bases, V lost 4 bases, and 8 bases had no gene match. The CDR3 totals 15 residues. CDR3 amino acids: CASSSGTGGTGGYTF. CDR3 sequence (DNA): TGTGCCAGCAGTTCCGGGACAGGGGGTACCGGTGGCTACACCTTC.

The rearrangement joins TRBV28 to TRBJ1-1; D not certain. V was pared by 5 bases and J by 0 bases, with 1 base between. The CDR3 length is 11 residues. Per the germline V gene, CDR1 is MDHEN and CDR2 is SYDVKM. CDR3 amino acids: CASSMNTEAFF. The CDR3 nucleotides are TGTGCCAGCAGTATGAACACTGAAGCTTTCTTT.

The J gene is TRBJ2-1, the V gene TRBV11-2, with 10 bases lining up with TRBD2. CDR3 length: 15 amino acids. The V gene end was trimmed by 1 base and the J gene end by 7 bases; junction bases not matched to a gene: 4. CDR1 is SGHAT, CDR2 FQNNGV, per germline. The CDR3 here is CASSLAGLAENEQFF. The CDR3 DNA sequence: TGTGCCAGCAGCTTAGCCGGACTAGCGGAAAATGAGCAGTTCTTC.

The CDR3 DNA sequence: TGCGCCAGCAGCTTGAATAGCGGGGCAGATACGCAGTATTTT. It encodes CASSLNSGADTQYF. This chain joins TRBV5-1 and TRBJ2-3; 8 nucleotides agree with TRBD2. The J segment lost 4 bases and the V segment lost 1 base, leaving 2 bases of the junction unmatched. The germline gives CDR1 SGHRS, CDR2 YFSETQ. There are 14 residues in the CDR3.

This chain joins TRBV7-3 and TRBJ2-2, with a tentative D call TRBD2 (6 bases). Trimming left V 5 bases short and J 5 bases short, with 15 bases between. This CDR3 region has 15 residues. CDR1 SGHTA and CDR2 FQGTGA come from the germline V gene. The CDR3 sequence: CASSENNGGTGELFF. The CDR3 bases are TGTGCCAGCAGCGAGAACAACGGGGGAACCGGGGAGCTGTTTTTT.

This clone was seen a single time. The chain joins TRBV28 to TRBJ2-7, with 7 bases fitting TRBD1. The CDR3 loop spans 15 amino acids. Trimming at V came to 5 bases and at J to 2 bases, leaving 9 bases not matched to a gene. Germline CDR1 and CDR2: MDHEN and SYDVKM. CDR3: CASSPTTQGAYEQYF. For the CDR3, the DNA is TGTGCCAGCAGTCCAACAACTCAGGGGGCCTACGAGCAGTACTTC.

This clone showed up just a few times. The V gene is TRBV6-1, the J gene TRBJ2-6; D unclear. Germline V gene sequence: CDR1 MNHNS, CDR2 SASEGT. V shed 4 bases and J shed 0 bases, with 7 bases lying between them. The CDR3 totals 15 residues. The DNA of the CDR3 is TGTGCCAGCAGTGCCAGCAACTCTGGGGCCAACGTCCTGACTTTC. This translates into CASSASNSGANVLTF.

The V gene is TRBV9, the J gene TRBJ1-3; possibly TRBD1 for D (5 bases). The CDR3 consists of 15 residues. V dropped 4 bases and J dropped 7 bases, with 18 bases sitting between them. Germline lookup yields CDR1 SGDLS and CDR2 YYNGEE. The CDR3 DNA reads as TGTGCCAGCAGCAATTTGGGGGTAATGGGGAACACCATATATTTT. It translates to CASSNLGVMGNTIYF.

This clone has just one count. This chain links TRBV5-1 with TRBJ2-3; D uncertain. CDR3 length: 14 amino acids. Trimming cost V 5 bases and J 3 bases, with 13 bases left between them. Per germline, CDR1 SGHRS and CDR2 YFSETQ. CDR3 sequence reads: CASSKGEVTDTQYF. Here the CDR3 DNA reads TGCGCCAGCAGTAAAGGTGAGGTAACAGATACGCAGTATTTT.

The rearrangement joins TRBV6-6 to TRBJ2-5, with TRBD2 as a possible D gene (5 bases). CDR1 MNHNY and CDR2 SVGAGI come from the germline V gene (reference sequence). V lost 2 bases and J lost 1, with 11 bases in between. The CDR3 totals 15 residues. CDR3 coding DNA: TGTGCCAGCAGTTACCAGGCGGGTGGCCAAGAGACCCAGTACTTC. This gives the protein CASSYQAGGQETQYF.

This clone was detected only a few times. The V and J genes are TRBV4-1 and TRBJ1-2; no clear D gene. The V end lost 0 bases, the J end lost 7 bases, and 9 bases lay between the germline ends. Germline-derived CDR1 and CDR2 are MGHRA and YSYEKL. The CDR3 consists of 13 residues. CDR3 region: CASSQETSRGYTF. As DNA, the CDR3 is TGCGCCAGCAGCCAAGAGACCTCTCGTGGCTACACCTTC.

The rearrangement joins TRBV6-6 to TRBJ2-1; 7 nucleotides line up with TRBD2. Germline CDR1 MNHNY, CDR2 SVGAGI (reference sequence). The CDR3 covers 13 residues. With V trimmed by 7 bases and J by 4 bases, 4 bases remained unmatched. CDR3 coding DNA: TGTGCCAGCACCGGGGAGGGATACAATGAGCAGTTCTTC. This codes for CASTGEGYNEQFF.

The CDR3 loop is CASRPGRGIYGYTF. The CDR3 DNA sequence: TGTGCCAGCAGGCCCGGACGGGGGATTTATGGCTACACCTTC. The chain combines TRBV6-5 with TRBJ1-2, with D perhaps matching TRBD1 (5 bases). Trimming stripped 6 bases from V and 5 bases from J, with 16 bases between. CDR3 length equals 14 residues. Germline lookup yields CDR1 MNHEY and CDR2 SVGAGI.

The chain couples TRBV7-9 to TRBJ1-1, with a possible D match to TRBD1 (5 bases). CDR1 is SEHNR, CDR2 FQNEAQ, per germline (reference sequence). The CDR3 totals 13 residues. The ends were cut back, 4 bases at V and 1 base at J, with 7 bases in the middle. The CDR3 protein is CASSSGTNTEAFF. The CDR3 nucleotides are TGTGCCAGCAGCTCCGGGACGAACACTGAAGCTTTCTTT.

The chain combines TRBV5-1 with TRBJ2-2, with a weak D call TRBD1 (6 bases). V lost 7 bases and J lost 5, with 18 bases in between. CDR1 is SGHRS and CDR2 is YFSETQ in the germline V gene. This CDR3 is built from 15 residues. The CDR3: CASFRGGGSTGELFF. The CDR3 DNA reads TGCGCCAGCTTCCGTGGGGGCGGTTCTACCGGGGAGCTGTTTTTT.

This clone has only one observation. The V gene is TRBV7-9, the J gene TRBJ2-7; 8 bases align to TRBD1. The CDR3 runs to 15 residues. Germline lookup yields CDR1 SEHNR and CDR2 FQNEAQ (reference sequence). The V and J ends lost 0 bases and 5 bases, in that order; junction bases with no gene match: 6. CDR3 in amino acids: CASSLAQDRAHEQYF. Here the CDR3 DNA reads TGTGCCAGCAGCTTAGCCCAGGACAGGGCCCACGAGCAGTACTTC.

J is TRBJ2-2 and V is TRBV10-3; D is unresolved. Deletions cut 2 bases from V and 3 bases from J, with 10 bases between. The germline V gene has CDR1 ENHRY and CDR2 SYGVKD. This CDR3 region has 15 residues. The CDR3 reads CAISELKIYTGELFF. As DNA, the CDR3 is TGTGCCATCAGTGAGCTTAAGATATACACCGGGGAGCTGTTTTTT.

V usage is TRBV28 and J usage is TRBJ2-7; 12 nucleotides agree with TRBD1. V dropped 2 bases and J dropped 3; count of bases not matched to a gene: 5. The CDR3 length is 16 residues. Germline loops: CDR1 MDHEN, CDR2 SYDVKM. Here the CDR3 DNA reads TGTGCCAGCAGTTTAGGAGGGACAGGGGGCTACTACGAGCAGTACTTC. It encodes CASSLGGTGGYYEQYF. Filled out from reference TRBV28 and TRBJ2-7, the complete variable domain reads DVKVTQSSRYLVKRTGEKVFLECVQDMDHENMFWYRQDPGLGLRLIYFSYDVKMKEKGDIPEGYSVSREKKERFSLILESASTNQTSMYLCASSLGGTGGYYEQYFGPGTRLTVT.

This clone occurred once. The chain joins TRBV9 to TRBJ2-7; 11 nucleotides match TRBD2. The V gene's germline CDR1 is SGDLS and CDR2 YYNGEE. The CDR3 covers 15 residues. J gave up 7 bases and V 3 bases, and 9 bases lay outside the gene matches. The DNA of the CDR3 is TGTGCCAGCAGCGAGCTCGGACTAGCGGGTGGAGAGCAGTACTTC. Amino acids: CASSELGLAGGEQYF.

The chain is built from TRBV15 and TRBJ2-7, with D possibly being TRBD2 (5 bases). Germline V gene lookup returns CDR1 LNHNV and CDR2 YYDKDF (reference sequence). Trimming pared 5 bases from V and 4 bases from J, leaving 15 bases between. This CDR3 contains 14 residues. The CDR3: CATSVRRGNYEQYF. For the CDR3, the DNA is TGTGCCACCAGCGTGCGCCGGGGAAATTACGAGCAGTACTTC.

V is TRBV5-1 and J is TRBJ2-7; D is unclear. The CDR3 length is 17 residues. V was trimmed by 1 base and J by 2 bases, leaving 19 bases between them. CDR1 SGHRS and CDR2 YFSETQ come from the germline V gene. This CDR3 is CASSLYLWASSTYEQYF. The CDR3, as DNA: TGCGCCAGCAGCTTGTACCTCTGGGCGTCATCTACCTACGAGCAGTACTTC.